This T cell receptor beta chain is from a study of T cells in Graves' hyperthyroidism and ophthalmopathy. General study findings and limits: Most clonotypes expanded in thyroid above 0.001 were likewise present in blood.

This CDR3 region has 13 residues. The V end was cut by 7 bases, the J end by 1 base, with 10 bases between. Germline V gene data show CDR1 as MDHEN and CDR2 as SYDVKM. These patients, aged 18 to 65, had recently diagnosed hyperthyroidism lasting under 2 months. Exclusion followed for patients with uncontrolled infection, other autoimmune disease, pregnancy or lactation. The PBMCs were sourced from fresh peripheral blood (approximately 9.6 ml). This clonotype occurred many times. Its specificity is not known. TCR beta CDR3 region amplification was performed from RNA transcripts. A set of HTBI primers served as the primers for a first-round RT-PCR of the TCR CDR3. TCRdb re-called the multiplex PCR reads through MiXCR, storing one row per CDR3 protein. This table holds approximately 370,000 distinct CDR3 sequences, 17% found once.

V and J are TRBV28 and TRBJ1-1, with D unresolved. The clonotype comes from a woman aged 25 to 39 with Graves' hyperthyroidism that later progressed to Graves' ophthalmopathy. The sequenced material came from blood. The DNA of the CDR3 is TGTGCCAGCAAGAGATACCAGAACACTGAAGCTTTCTTT. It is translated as CASKRYQNTEAFF.